This TCR beta chain was obtained from a study of blood T cell repertoires in COVID-19. Original processing notes: Reference gene primers were amplified, and this amplification served to estimate nucleated cell counts. The data were produced by immunoSEQ multiplex PCR, yet TCRdb's version contains in-frame clones alone and is incomplete. That table gives V, J and clone size, and the DNA gave D and trimming. The sample includes about 260,000 clones, over 75% of them seen just once. This CDR3 has 14 residues. The specimen was peripheral blood. This clonotype was sampled from a human donor in a cohort sampled during active COVID-19. The chain carries TRBV21-1 and TRBJ2-5; TRBD1 is the table's D call, not checked against the DNA. TRBV21-1 is classified as a pseudogene. The CDR3 DNA reads as TGTGCCAGCAGCAAAGAAGGGGGTTGTGAGACCCAGTACTTC. Translated, it gives CASSKEGGCETQYF.